The present T cell receptor (beta chain) was sequenced within a study of OX40 agonist ivuxolimab in advanced cancers. The protocol was immunoSEQ multiplex PCR, while the TCRdb copy is restricted to in-frame clones and leaves out a portion. The table records 70,000 to 75,000 clones, 88% of them present only once. The CDR3 runs 15 residues. V was cut by 1 base and J by 3 bases, with 9 bases left in between. Germline assignment: CDR1 SEHNR and CDR2 FQNEAQ (reference sequence). This sequence was found in an adult with an advanced solid tumor such as melanoma, head and neck, liver or kidney cancer. The chain couples TRBV7-9 to TRBJ1-4, with D perhaps matching TRBD1 (6 bases). The source was CD4+ or CD8+ T cells sorted from blood, collected in a trial of the OX40 agonist ivuxolimab. CDR3 sequence reads: CASSLGWTANEKLFF. In DNA, the CDR3 is TGTGCCAGCAGCTTAGGTTGGACAGCTAATGAAAAACTGTTTTTT.